This TCR beta chain was profiled in a study of blood T cell repertoires in COVID-19. About the study: Samples taken during acute and convalescent COVID-19 were collected in the United States, Italy and Spain. Sources were T cells, B-cell-depleted T cells, or PBMCs; the material itself was cDNA or gDNA.

Original analysis: It was from reference gene primer amplification that nucleated cell counts were estimated. Some clones are missing from TCRdb's copy, which holds only in-frame ones; the method was immunoSEQ multiplex PCR. D and trimming come from the DNA, and the V and J calls and clone size come from that table. The table has approximately 450,000 clones, 85% to 90% seen once. Participants came from about 24 US areas, aged about 18 to 95 years. V lost 4 bases to trimming and J lost 2 bases, with 5 bases between them. The CDR3 has 12 residues. The chain is built from TRBV12-3 or TRBV12-4 and TRBJ1-2, with D unclear. The TCR comes from a man younger than 40 who had recovered from COVID-19. The sequencing input was PBMCs or T cells enriched from blood (not recorded which). CDR3 in DNA: TGTGCCAGCAGTTCACAAAACTATGGCTACACCTTC. It encodes CASSSQNYGYTF.